This T cell receptor beta chain was found in a study of spatial heterogeneity in lung cancer. CDR3 length: 14 residues. With V trimmed by 4 bases and J by 5 bases, 2 bases remained unmatched. By proportion, this clonotype is medium-sized. The antigen is undetermined. TCRdb independently ran MiXCR on the 5' RACE reads; one entry per CDR3 protein. The sample contains under 4,000 distinct CDR3 sequences, approximately 9.2% of which appear only once. Study observations and caveats: Mutation tallies in tumors tracked expanded intratumoral alpha and beta TCR counts.

As for time point: sample taken at primary tumor resection. Unsorted whole RNA of tumor, nontumor lung or frozen PBMC was sequenced. The chain recombines TRBV12-3 or TRBV12-4 with TRBJ2-1; TRBD2 matches at 10 bases. This receptor was identified in a male donor with early-stage non-small cell lung cancer. The source was lung tumor tissue, collected at surgery. The CDR3 sequence is CASSWGLANNEQFF. The CDR3 DNA sequence: TGTGCCAGCAGTTGGGGACTAGCGAACAATGAGCAGTTCTTC.